The clone carrying this T cell receptor (beta chain) has a count of ten or more. Its antigen is as yet unknown. The data belong to a study of regulatory T cells in long-lasting Graves disease. CDR3 regions were amplified by Arm-PCR using iRepertoire HTBI primers to build TCR beta libraries. TCRdb reprocessed the multiplex PCR reads with MiXCR, giving one entry per CDR3 protein. The data hold roughly 560,000 distinct CDR3 sequences, with around 16% observed a single time. General study points: Persistent patients shared more public clonotypes (2,741) than newly diagnosed patients (about 1,000).

Time point given: newly diagnosed GD, antithyroid drugs for less than 3 months. With RNA extracted from PBMCs as input, the TCR library was made. These data are also associated with another study on T cells in Graves' hyperthyroidism and ophthalmopathy. That work adds: It was uncontrolled infection, other autoimmune disease, pregnancy or lactation that excluded patients. Ophthalmopathy, as predicted by the model, came a median 6.5 months after the prediction.

The TCR originated in a woman in her forties or fifties with Graves disease. Sequencing used peripheral blood mononuclear cells (PBMCs), obtained at new diagnosis, from a patient treated with antithyroid drugs.

The CDR3 loop reads CASRPDGDRVSYEQYF. The CDR3 region has the DNA TGTGCCAGCAGACCAGACGGGGACAGGGTCTCCTACGAGCAGTACTTC. The rearrangement uses TRBV28 and TRBJ2-7; TRBD1 agrees at 9 bases. This CDR3 has 16 amino acids. The germline V gene has CDR1 MDHEN and CDR2 SYDVKM. The V segment lost 6 bases and the J segment 0 bases; nucleotides outside the gene matches: 9.